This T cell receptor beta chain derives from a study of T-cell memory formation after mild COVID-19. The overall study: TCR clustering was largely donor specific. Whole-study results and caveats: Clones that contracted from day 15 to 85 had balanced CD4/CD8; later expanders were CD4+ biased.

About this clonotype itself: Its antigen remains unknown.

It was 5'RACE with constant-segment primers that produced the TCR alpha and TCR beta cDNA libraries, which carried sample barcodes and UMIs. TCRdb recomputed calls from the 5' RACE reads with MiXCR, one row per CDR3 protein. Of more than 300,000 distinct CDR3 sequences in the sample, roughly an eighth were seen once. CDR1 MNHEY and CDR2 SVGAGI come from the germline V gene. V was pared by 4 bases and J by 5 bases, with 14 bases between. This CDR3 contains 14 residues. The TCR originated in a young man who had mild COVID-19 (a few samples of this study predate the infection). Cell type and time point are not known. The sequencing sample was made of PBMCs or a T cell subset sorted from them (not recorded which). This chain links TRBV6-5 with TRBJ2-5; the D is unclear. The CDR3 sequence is CASSSDPSSETQYF. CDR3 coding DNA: TGTGCCAGCAGTTCGGACCCCTCCTCGGAGACCCAGTACTTC.